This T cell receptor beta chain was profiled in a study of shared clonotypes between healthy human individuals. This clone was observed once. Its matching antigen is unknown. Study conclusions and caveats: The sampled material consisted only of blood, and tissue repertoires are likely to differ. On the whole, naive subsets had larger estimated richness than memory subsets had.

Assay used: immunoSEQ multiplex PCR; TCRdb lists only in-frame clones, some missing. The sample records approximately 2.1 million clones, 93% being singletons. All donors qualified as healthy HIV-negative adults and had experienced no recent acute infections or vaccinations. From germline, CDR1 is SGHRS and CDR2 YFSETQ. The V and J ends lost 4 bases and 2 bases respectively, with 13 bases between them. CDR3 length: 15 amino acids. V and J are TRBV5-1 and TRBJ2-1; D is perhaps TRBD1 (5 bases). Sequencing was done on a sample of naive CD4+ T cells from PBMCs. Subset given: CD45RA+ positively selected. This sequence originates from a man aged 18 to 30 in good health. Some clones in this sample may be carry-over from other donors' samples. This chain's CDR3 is CASSPTAGPYNEQFF. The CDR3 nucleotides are TGCGCCAGCAGCCCAACGGCAGGGCCCTACAATGAGCAGTTCTTC.